The sequence of this T cell receptor (beta chain) was determined in a study of cytomegalovirus exposure and HLA in healthy donors. PCR involved 60 Vbeta and 13 Jbeta primers. This table comes from immunoSEQ multiplex PCR, and its TCRdb copy is limited to in-frame clones, with some not included. The sample holds roughly 66,000 clones, 70% to 80% seen once. Study-level results: Later analysis showed most CMV-associated TCR beta chains appearing HLA-restricted. Per a later analysis, 18,000 or so TCR beta sequences showed association with HLA alleles at 0.05 false discovery rate. A later examination showed that TCR association rates differed by HLA locus, with DRB1 most and HLA-C fewest. Specific recognition of CMV antigens was confirmed in vitro for three chains (all CMV-associated).

Germline loops: CDR1 SGHTA, CDR2 FQGNSA. After removal of 5 bases from V and 3 bases from J, the junction contained 15 bases not matched to a gene. The CDR3 contains 18 residues. With regard to this clone: As yet, its antigen is unknown.

Material for sequencing was PBMCs. This rearrangement joins TRBV7-2 to TRBJ2-7, with 11 bases fitting TRBD2. The sequence was obtained from a man between 50 and 59 years old in good health and CMV-seronegative. The CDR3 loop is CASSLGLAEKGANYEQYF. The CDR3 DNA is TGTGCCAGCAGCCTGGGACTAGCGGAGAAGGGGGCTAACTACGAGCAGTACTTC.